The rows below give T cell receptor beta chains drawn from one sample of a study of shared clonotypes between healthy human individuals. Profiled with immunoSEQ multiplex PCR; TCRdb holds only in-frame clones, not every one. The table has fewer than 3 million clones, 85% to 95% seen once. What was sequenced was naive CD4+ T cells from PBMCs. These receptors originate from a man aged 18 to 29 in good health. Some clones in this sample may be carry-over from other donors' samples. Each CDR3 is given with its conserved first and last residue. Each record gives: J gene, V gene, D gene, clone size, CDR3 protein, CDR3 DNA. D genes are given only for firm matches. Clone size is shown for a subset of rows, as once, few, many or a class of expanded clone.

j_call: TRBJ1-2
v_call: TRBV5-1
d_call: .
clone_size: few
cdr3_aa: CASSTGYGYTF
cdr3_nt: TGCGCCAGCAGCACAGGGTATGGCTACACCTTC

j_call: TRBJ1-1
v_call: TRBV5-5
d_call: .
clone_size: few
cdr3_aa: CASTPTPDTEAFF
cdr3_nt: TGTGCCAGCACCCCGACACCAGACACTGAAGCTTTCTTT

j_call: TRBJ2-2
v_call: TRBV10-2
d_call: TRBD2
clone_size: .
cdr3_aa: CASSEPGTRRTGELFF
cdr3_nt: TGCGCCAGCAGTGAGCCCGGGACTAGGCGCACCGGGGAGCTGTTTTTT

j_call: TRBJ1-4
v_call: TRBV27
d_call: .
clone_size: .
cdr3_aa: CASSSGRRSTNEKLFF
cdr3_nt: TGTGCCAGCAGTTCCGGACGGAGATCAACTAATGAAAAACTGTTTTTT

j_call: TRBJ2-7
v_call: TRBV15
d_call: .
clone_size: .
cdr3_aa: CATSREAQRAYEQYF
cdr3_nt: TGTGCCACCAGCAGAGAAGCGCAGCGAGCCTACGAGCAGTACTTC

j_call: TRBJ2-2
v_call: TRBV7-3
d_call: TRBD2
clone_size: .
cdr3_aa: CASSLGLAGTTGELFF
cdr3_nt: TGTGCCAGCAGTCTTGGACTAGCGGGTACCACCGGGGAGCTGTTTTTT

j_call: TRBJ1-5
v_call: TRBV6-6
d_call: .
clone_size: .
cdr3_aa: CASSPPGPVNQPQHF
cdr3_nt: TGTGCCAGCAGTCCACCGGGACCTGTAAATCAGCCCCAGCATTTT

j_call: TRBJ2-2
v_call: TRBV9
d_call: .
clone_size: .
cdr3_aa: CASSVAYGNTGELFF
cdr3_nt: TGTGCCAGCAGCGTAGCTTACGGGAACACCGGGGAGCTGTTTTTT

j_call: TRBJ1-2
v_call: TRBV4-3
d_call: .
clone_size: .
cdr3_aa: CASSQGITEGYGYTF
cdr3_nt: TGCGCCAGCAGCCAAGGGATCACAGAAGGGTATGGCTACACCTTC

j_call: TRBJ1-2
v_call: TRBV28
d_call: .
clone_size: .
cdr3_aa: CASLRGGAKGYTF
cdr3_nt: TGTGCCAGCCTAAGGGGGGGCGCGAAAGGCTACACCTTC

j_call: TRBJ2-3
v_call: TRBV7-3
d_call: .
clone_size: .
cdr3_aa: CASSDSRFYLDTQYF
cdr3_nt: TGTGCCAGCAGCGACTCTAGATTTTATTTGGATACGCAGTATTTT

j_call: TRBJ1-4
v_call: TRBV5-3
d_call: .
clone_size: .
cdr3_aa: CARSSREEKLFF
cdr3_nt: TGTGCCAGAAGCTCCCGGGAGGAAAAACTGTTTTTT

j_call: TRBJ2-7
v_call: TRBV5-4
d_call: TRBD2
clone_size: .
cdr3_aa: CASSLDFAGGDEQYF
cdr3_nt: TGTGCCAGCAGCTTGGATTTTGCGGGAGGAGACGAGCAGTACTTC

j_call: TRBJ2-7
v_call: TRBV28
d_call: .
clone_size: .
cdr3_aa: CASETGTTIEQYF
cdr3_nt: TGTGCCAGCGAAACCGGGACCACCATCGAGCAGTACTTC

j_call: TRBJ2-2
v_call: TRBV19
d_call: TRBD1
clone_size: .
cdr3_aa: CASSTHGTGRTGELFF
cdr3_nt: TGTGCCAGTAGTACCCACGGGACAGGGAGAACCGGGGAGCTGTTTTTT

j_call: TRBJ2-2
v_call: TRBV12-5
d_call: TRBD2
clone_size: .
cdr3_aa: CASGLRVAGRTGELFF
cdr3_nt: TGTGCTAGTGGTTTGAGAGTAGCGGGACGCACCGGGGAGCTGTTTTTT

j_call: TRBJ1-1
v_call: TRBV7-6
d_call: .
clone_size: once
cdr3_aa: CASSLSGGMNTEAFF
cdr3_nt: TGTGCCAGCAGCTTATCGGGGGGGATGAACACTGAAGCTTTCTTT

j_call: TRBJ2-2
v_call: TRBV6-1
d_call: .
clone_size: .
cdr3_aa: CASILGGTGELFF
cdr3_nt: TGTGCCAGCATCCTCGGAGGGACCGGGGAGCTGTTTTTT

j_call: TRBJ2-2
v_call: TRBV7-2
d_call: TRBD1
clone_size: .
cdr3_aa: CASSLQAGGSGELFF
cdr3_nt: TGTGCCAGCAGCTTACAAGCAGGGGGCTCCGGGGAGCTGTTTTTT

j_call: TRBJ2-5
v_call: TRBV5-1
d_call: TRBD2
clone_size: .
cdr3_aa: CASSLAGVGTQYF
cdr3_nt: TGCGCCAGCAGCTTAGCGGGAGTTGGGACCCAGTACTTC

j_call: TRBJ2-1
v_call: TRBV21-1
d_call: .
clone_size: .
cdr3_aa: CASSKEIGITFYNEQFF
cdr3_nt: TGTGCCAGCAGCAAAGAGATCGGAATTACCTTCTACAATGAGCAGTTCTTC

j_call: TRBJ1-2
v_call: TRBV6-5
d_call: .
clone_size: .
cdr3_aa: CASRRSGSANYGYTF
cdr3_nt: TGTGCCAGCAGACGATCCGGATCGGCTAACTATGGCTACACCTTC

j_call: TRBJ2-5
v_call: TRBV18
d_call: .
clone_size: .
cdr3_aa: CASSTGHQETQYF
cdr3_nt: TGTGCCAGCTCTACCGGGCACCAAGAGACCCAGTACTTC

j_call: TRBJ2-7
v_call: TRBV7-2
d_call: .
clone_size: .
cdr3_aa: CASSRPGVAYEQYF
cdr3_nt: TGTGCCAGCAGCCGGCCCGGGGTCGCCTACGAGCAGTACTTC

j_call: TRBJ2-7
v_call: TRBV5-1
d_call: TRBD2
clone_size: .
cdr3_aa: CASRLGTEGARTSGRSYEQYF
cdr3_nt: TGCGCCAGCAGACTCGGGACGGAGGGCGCTAGGACTAGCGGGAGATCCTACGAGCAGTACTTC

j_call: TRBJ2-3
v_call: TRBV4-1
d_call: .
clone_size: .
cdr3_aa: CASSQVGRTSADTQYF
cdr3_nt: TGCGCCAGCAGCCAAGTGGGCAGGACCTCGGCGGATACGCAGTATTTT

j_call: TRBJ2-1
v_call: TRBV18
d_call: TRBD2
clone_size: .
cdr3_aa: CASSPRTSGRDEQFF
cdr3_nt: TGTGCCAGCTCACCCCGGACTAGCGGGAGAGATGAGCAGTTCTTC